The 32 T cell receptor beta chains listed next were all sequenced from one sample in a study of blood T cell repertoires in COVID-19. Only in-frame clones appear in the TCRdb table, and some are missing; sequencing was by immunoSEQ multiplex PCR. The data show around 180,000 clones, 80% to 90% seen once. The sample taken for sequencing was peripheral blood. These receptors were obtained from a human donor with active or convalescent COVID-19. The donor label of this sample is uncertain.

The rearrangement uses TRBV28 and TRBJ1-2; 8 bases align to TRBD1. This CDR3 is 13 amino acids long. The trim removed 5 bases at V and 13 bases at J, leaving 12 bases unmatched. Germline V lookup: CDR1 MDHEN, CDR2 SYDVKM. The CDR3 region is CASSPTGAKVFTF. In DNA, the CDR3 is TGTGCCAGCAGTCCGACAGGGGCGAAGGTGTTCACCTTC.

This clone occurred once. The same CDR3 arises from other DNA sequences in this sample as well. This rearrangement joins TRBV12-3 or TRBV12-4 to TRBJ2-7, with 8 bases that match TRBD1. CDR3 size: 12 residues. V lost 8 bases and J lost 4; bases outside the gene matches: 4. DNA for the CDR3: TGTGCCAGCGGACAGGGTGCGTACGAGCAGTACTTC. Translation gives CASGQGAYEQYF.

The rearrangement uses TRBV28 and TRBJ1-6, with 10 bases fitting TRBD1. V lost 6 bases, J lost 6 bases, and 5 bases stayed unmatched. This CDR3 comprises 15 residues. Germline loops: CDR1 MDHEN, CDR2 SYDVKM. CDR3 region: CASSPDRGRNSPLHF. The DNA for the CDR3 is TGTGCCAGCAGCCCAGACAGGGGGCGTAATTCACCCCTCCACTTT.

The chain uses TRBV7-2 and TRBJ1-2, with a tentative D call TRBD1 (5 bases). This CDR3 spans 15 amino acids. Per the germline V gene, CDR1 is SGHTA and CDR2 is FQGNSA. Between the trimmed V and J ends, which lost 5 bases and 6 bases, there was a span of 19 bases. The CDR3 reads CASSLILRDRNGYTF. The CDR3, as DNA: TGTGCCAGCAGCCTCATCCTCCGCGACAGAAATGGCTACACCTTC. The entire variable domain, with the rest obtained from reference TRBV7-2 and TRBJ1-2, is as follows: GAGVSQSPSNKVTEKGKDVELRCDPISGHTALYWYRQSLGQGLEFLIYFQGNSAPDKSGLPSDRFSAERTGGSVSTLTIQRTQQEDSAVYLCASSLILRDRNGYTFGSGTRLTVV.

V and J are TRBV6-1 and TRBJ2-2, with TRBD2 matching 9 bases. CDR3 length equals 21 residues. Germline V lookup: CDR1 MNHNS, CDR2 SASEGT. The junction had 17 bases not matched to a gene; V was cut back by 0 bases and J by 3 bases. The CDR3 sequence: CASSEARGALLAGHHTGELFF. The CDR3 nucleotides are TGTGCCAGCAGTGAAGCGCGAGGGGCGCTCCTAGCGGGACACCACACCGGGGAGCTGTTTTTT.

There are a few counts of this clone. The chain employs TRBV15 and TRBJ1-4, with 8 bases fitting TRBD1. CDR3 length: 13 residues. The V gene end was trimmed by 7 bases and the J gene end by 7 bases; junction bases not matched to a gene: 5. From germline, CDR1 is LNHNV and CDR2 YYDKDF (reference sequence). The CDR3 DNA reads TGTGCCACCAAGACAGGGGTGGTTGAAAAACTGTTTTTT. Amino acids: CATKTGVVEKLFF. Looking up the rest from reference TRBV15 and TRBJ1-4 gives the full variable domain: DAMVIQNPRYQVTQFGKPVTLSCSQTLNHNVMYWYQQKSSQAPKLLFHYYDKDFNNEADTPDNFQSRRPNTSFCFLDIRSPGLGDTAMYLCATKTGVVEKLFFGSGTQLSVL.

The CDR3, as DNA: TGCAGCGTTGAGTCCAGGGGCCTAGGCTATGGCTACACCTTC. It specifies CSVESRGLGYGYTF. The chain has TRBV29-1 and TRBJ1-2; tentatively, D is TRBD1 (6 bases). CDR1 is SQVTM and CDR2 is ANQGSEA in the germline V gene. V gave up 3 bases and J gave up 4 bases, with 15 bases separating them. This CDR3 region has 14 residues.

The rearrangement uses TRBV4-3 and TRBJ2-3, with TRBD2 matching 11 bases. The CDR3 has 15 amino acids. The germline gives CDR1 LGHNA, CDR2 YSLEER. V was clipped by 8 bases and J by 5 bases; unmatched bases: 9. The CDR3 loop reads CASSTTGTSGDTQYF. CDR3 in DNA: TGCGCCAGCTCGACCACCGGGACTAGCGGAGATACGCAGTATTTT.

The chain carries TRBV15 and TRBJ2-1; 12 positions match TRBD2. Germline CDR1 is LNHNV and CDR2 is YYDKDF (reference sequence). The CDR3 consists of 16 residues. Trimming removed 1 base from V and 6 bases from J; junction bases left unmatched: 4. CDR3 nucleotide sequence: TGTGCCACCAGCAGAGCCCTAGCGGGAGGGTCCAATGAGCAGTTCTTC. It yields the protein CATSRALAGGSNEQFF.

The chain links TRBV21-1 to TRBJ2-7; the table assigns TRBD2, which was not confirmed against the DNA. TRBV21-1 is listed as a pseudogene. The CDR3 runs to 14 residues. CDR3 in amino acids: CASSNREESYEQYF. The CDR3, as DNA: TGTGCCAGCAGCAACAGGGAGGAGTCTTACGAGCAGTACTTC.

V is TRBV19 and J is TRBJ1-3; no definite D call. The germline gives CDR1 LNHDA, CDR2 SQIVND (reference sequence). Trimming stripped 7 bases from V and 4 bases from J, with 5 bases between. The CDR3 spans 11 residues. The CDR3 DNA reads TGTGCCAGTAAACAGGGAAACACCATATATTTT. It translates to CASKQGNTIYF.

The V gene is TRBV14, the J gene TRBJ2-7, with D perhaps matching TRBD2 (6 bases). The CDR3 is 18 amino acids. The V gene's germline CDR1 is SGHDN and CDR2 FVKESK. V lost 1 base to trimming and J lost 4 bases, with 23 bases between them. The CDR3 bases are TGTGCCAGCAGCCAAGTTGGCGGTGGGGGGACTGGGAGATACGAGCAGTACTTC. Translated, it gives CASSQVGGGGTGRYEQYF. The full variable domain, rest sourced from reference TRBV14 and TRBJ2-7, is EAGVTQFPSHSVIEKGQTVTLRCDPISGHDNLYWYRRVMGKEIKFLLHFVKESKQDESGMPNNRFLAERTGGTYSTLKVQPAELEDSGVYFCASSQVGGGGTGRYEQYFGPGTRLTVT.

The gene calls are TRBV27 and TRBJ2-2, with a tentative D call TRBD1 (6 bases). Trimming removed 3 bases at V and 0 bases at J, with 11 bases between. CDR1 MNHEY and CDR2 SMNVEV come from the germline V gene (reference sequence). This CDR3 has 16 amino acids. This chain's CDR3 is CASSFTWTANTGELFF. Here the CDR3 DNA reads TGTGCCAGCAGTTTCACCTGGACAGCGAACACCGGGGAGCTGTTTTTT.

The chain uses TRBV19 and TRBJ2-2; 9 bases agree with TRBD2. CDR3 length: 15 amino acids. The V and J ends lost 9 bases and 7 bases, in that order; junction bases with no gene match: 12. Germline-derived CDR1 and CDR2 are LNHDA and SQIVND (reference sequence). The DNA for the CDR3 is TGTGCCAGGGGAAATGGCGGGGGGGAGGACGGGGAGCTGTTTTTT. Translating gives CARGNGGGEDGELFF.

This clone occurred once. The rearrangement links TRBV3-1 (or the pseudogene TRBV3-2) to TRBJ2-7, with 7 bases lining up with TRBD2. In germline, CDR1 is LGHDT, CDR2 YNNKEL (reference sequence). The V gene end was trimmed by 4 bases and the J gene end by 6 bases; junction bases not matched to a gene: 9. CDR3 length: 14 amino acids. CDR3 coding DNA: TGTGCCAGCAGCCCCAAAGGAGCTAGCGGCGAGCAGTACTTC. Its translation is CASSPKGASGEQYF.

The chain's CDR3 is CASSDGAGVYGYTF. In DNA form, the CDR3 reads TGTGCCAGCAGTGATGGTGCCGGGGTCTATGGCTACACCTTC. The chain couples TRBV2 to TRBJ1-2, with D unresolved. The CDR3 sequence is 14 residues long. The V end was cut by 3 bases, the J end by 4 bases, with 12 bases between. Germline V CDR1 and CDR2: SNHLY, FYNNEI.

The CDR3 region has the DNA TGTGCCAGTAGTATCGTACAGGCCCGTGGCACCATATATTTT. It translates to CASSIVQARGTIYF. This rearrangement joins TRBV19 to TRBJ1-3; perhaps TRBD1 as D (5 bases). Germline loops: CDR1 LNHDA, CDR2 SQIVND (reference sequence). The CDR3 length is 14 residues. Trimming left V 3 bases short and J 9 bases short, with 15 bases between.

The V call is TRBV10-3, the J call TRBJ2-1, with D perhaps TRBD2 (5 bases). Germline CDR1 is ENHRY and CDR2 is SYGVKD. Trimming removed 6 bases from V and 9 bases from J, with 12 bases in between. This CDR3 has 12 amino acids. The DNA of the CDR3 is TGTGCCATCAGAAAACCGGGGTCTGAGCAGTTCTTC. As protein: CAIRKPGSEQFF.

The V call is TRBV6-5, the J call TRBJ1-1; TRBD1 matches 11 bases. From germline, CDR1 is MNHEY and CDR2 SVGAGI. V was pared by 2 bases and J by 2 bases, with 1 base of the junction left unmatched. This CDR3 comprises 15 residues. In DNA form, the CDR3 reads TGTGCCAGCAGTTACCGGACAGGGGGCAACACTGAAGCTTTCTTT. The encoded protein is CASSYRTGGNTEAFF.

The V and J genes are TRBV7-2 and TRBJ1-2, with 7 bases fitting TRBD1. Trimming took 1 base from V and 5 from J; bases not matched to a gene: 4. Germline CDR1 is SGHTA and CDR2 is FQGNSA. The CDR3 runs to 14 residues. CDR3 amino acids: CASSLVGRGYGYTF. Here the CDR3 DNA reads TGTGCCAGCAGCTTAGTAGGCAGGGGGTATGGCTACACCTTC. The whole variable domain, remainder taken from reference TRBV7-2 and TRBJ1-2, is GAGVSQSPSNKVTEKGKDVELRCDPISGHTALYWYRQSLGQGLEFLIYFQGNSAPDKSGLPSDRFSAERTGGSVSTLTIQRTQQEDSAVYLCASSLVGRGYGYTFGSGTRLTVV.

CDR3: CASSQVFGNEQFF. Here the CDR3 DNA reads TGTGCCAGCAGCCAGGTTTTCGGAAATGAGCAGTTCTTC. The chain employs TRBV5-4 and TRBJ2-1; D is uncertain. Trimming shortened V by 4 bases and J by 7 bases, and 12 bases separated the two germline ends. There are 13 residues in the CDR3. Per the germline V gene, CDR1 is SGHNT and CDR2 is YYREEE (reference sequence).

V is TRBV13 and J is TRBJ1-3; TRBD1 matches 8 bases. This CDR3 comprises 16 residues. Germline V lookup: CDR1 PRHDT, CDR2 FYEKMQ (reference sequence). V was pared by 4 bases and J by 2 bases, with 7 bases of the junction left unmatched. The CDR3 DNA reads as TGTGCCAGCAGCTCAAGGACAGGGCGGGCTGGAAACACCATATATTTT. It encodes CASSSRTGRAGNTIYF.

The rearrangement joins TRBV19 to TRBJ1-5; tentatively, D is TRBD1 (5 bases). The ends were cut back, 7 bases at V and 0 bases at J, with 10 bases in the middle. This CDR3 region has 14 residues. Germline V gene sequence: CDR1 LNHDA, CDR2 SQIVND (reference sequence). CDR3 residues: CASNLRVSNQPQHF. For the CDR3, the DNA is TGTGCCAGTAACCTCAGGGTTAGCAATCAGCCCCAGCATTTT. The full variable domain, with the rest looked up from reference TRBV19 and TRBJ1-5, is DGGITQSPKYLFRKEGQNVTLSCEQNLNHDAMYWYRQDPGQGLRLIYYSQIVNDFQKGDIAEGYSVSREKKESFPLTVTSAQKNPTAFYLCASNLRVSNQPQHFGDGTRLSIL.

V usage is TRBV7-3 and J usage is TRBJ2-1; D might be TRBD2 (5 bases). The CDR3 sequence is 18 residues long. CDR1 and CDR2 from the germline V gene are SGHTA and FQGTGA. With 2 bases removed from V and 0 bases from J, the gap between germline ends came to 17 bases. Written as DNA, the CDR3 is TGTGCCAGCAGCTTAGTATCGCGGGTACCTAGCTCCTACAATGAGCAGTTCTTC. Protein product: CASSLVSRVPSSYNEQFF.

This chain connects TRBV3-1 (or the pseudogene TRBV3-2) to TRBJ2-7, with 7 bases aligning to TRBD2. V lost 1 base, J lost 3 bases, and 0 bases stayed unmatched. This CDR3 region has 13 residues. CDR1 and CDR2 (germline): LGHDT, YNNKEL (reference sequence). This CDR3 is CASSQGGGYEQYF. The CDR3 DNA reads TGTGCCAGCAGCCAAGGGGGGGGCTACGAGCAGTACTTC.

This chain links TRBV5-1 with TRBJ1-1; D not resolved. Germline V CDR1 and CDR2: SGHRS, YFSETQ. The germline V and J ends were trimmed by 0 bases and 0 bases, with 3 bases remaining between them. The CDR3 spans 13 residues. CDR3 in DNA: TGCGCCAGCAGCTTGGTCATGAACACTGAAGCTTTCTTT. It translates to CASSLVMNTEAFF.

The V and J genes are TRBV9 and TRBJ2-3; 8 bases fit TRBD2. The CDR3 length is 16 residues. Germline values: CDR1 SGDLS, CDR2 YYNGEE. V trimming: 3 bases; J trimming: 2 bases; junction bases outside the gene matches: 8. Here the CDR3 DNA reads TGTGCCAGCAGCGGGACTAGCCCCCCTCACACAGATACGCAGTATTTT. This gives the protein CASSGTSPPHTDTQYF. Complete variable domain (other parts from reference TRBV9 and TRBJ2-3): DSGVTQTPKHLITATGQRVTLRCSPRSGDLSVYWYQQSLDQGLQFLIQYYNGEERAKGNILERFSAQQFPDLHSELNLSSLELGDSALYFCASSGTSPPHTDTQYFGPGTRLTVL.

In nucleotides, the CDR3 is TGCAGCGTTGACGGGAGGACCGGGGAGCTGTTTTTT. It specifies CSVDGRTGELFF. The rearrangement links TRBV29-1 to TRBJ2-2; the match to TRBD2 covers 7 bases. The CDR3 extends over 12 amino acids. Germline V gives CDR1 SQVTM, CDR2 ANQGSEA. V trimming: 3 bases; J trimming: 5 bases; junction bases outside the gene matches: 0.

This clone was observed a handful of times. The chain employs TRBV9 and TRBJ1-2, with D possibly matching TRBD1 (5 bases). Trimming pared 0 bases from V and 0 bases from J, leaving 12 bases between. Germline V lookup: CDR1 SGDLS, CDR2 YYNGEE. CDR3 length: 16 residues. The chain's CDR3 is CASSVVGTLTNYGYTF. The CDR3 DNA follows: TGTGCCAGCAGCGTAGTCGGGACTCTCACTAACTATGGCTACACCTTC.

The table lists this clone with a count of one. J is TRBJ2-5 and V is TRBV28, with D perhaps matching TRBD2 (7 bases). The germline gives CDR1 MDHEN, CDR2 SYDVKM. The CDR3 is 14 residues long. The V and J ends lost 6 bases and 5 bases respectively, with 16 bases between them. In nucleotides, the CDR3 is TGTGCCAGCAGCCCGGGGGGCGCGAAGGAGACCCAGTACTTC. This sequence encodes CASSPGGAKETQYF.

This clone has a handful of counts. The chain combines TRBV5-5 with TRBJ1-1; no clear D gene. Per germline, CDR1 SGHKS and CDR2 YYEKEE (reference sequence). This CDR3 is 14 amino acids long. V lost 0 bases, J lost 1 base, and 7 bases lay in between. This chain's CDR3 is CASSLDRGNTEAFF. CDR3 coding DNA: TGTGCCAGCAGCTTGGATCGGGGGAACACTGAAGCTTTCTTT.

The chain recombines TRBV5-1 with TRBJ2-7, with D possibly matching TRBD1 (6 bases). CDR1 SGHRS and CDR2 YFSETQ come from the germline V gene. The V and J ends lost 4 bases and 9 bases respectively, with 17 bases between them. The CDR3 runs to 13 residues. This CDR3 reads CASSRTDTFMQYF. The CDR3 DNA follows: TGCGCCAGCAGCCGGACAGACACCTTCATGCAGTACTTC.